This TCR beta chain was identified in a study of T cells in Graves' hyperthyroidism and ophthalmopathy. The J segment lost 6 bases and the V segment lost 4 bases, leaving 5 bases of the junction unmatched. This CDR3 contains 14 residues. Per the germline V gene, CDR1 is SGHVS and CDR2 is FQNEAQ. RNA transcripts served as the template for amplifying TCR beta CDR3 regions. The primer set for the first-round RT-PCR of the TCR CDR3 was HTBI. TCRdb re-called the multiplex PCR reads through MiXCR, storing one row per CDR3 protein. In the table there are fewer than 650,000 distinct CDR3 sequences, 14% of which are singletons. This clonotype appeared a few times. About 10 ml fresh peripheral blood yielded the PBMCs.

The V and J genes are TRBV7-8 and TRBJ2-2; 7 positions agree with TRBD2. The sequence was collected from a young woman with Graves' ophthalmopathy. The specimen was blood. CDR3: CASSYRLAPGELFF. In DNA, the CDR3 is TGTGCCAGCAGCTACCGACTAGCTCCCGGGGAGCTGTTTTTT.